This T cell receptor (beta chain) comes out of a study of beta chain features in type 1 diabetes listed by TCRdb under 2018. General notes on the study: Mean age, gender distribution, total cell number and subset yield were not different between patients and healthy donors. A total of under 120,000,000 sorted cells were examined across all samples, and RNA yield correlated strongly with the number of cells per subset. In the study, TCRB repertoires of sorted circulating CD4+ T cell subsets from recently diagnosed type 1 diabetes patients were compared with those of matched healthy donors. Regulatory and stem cell-like memory subsets were obtained from only 8 patients and roughly eight healthy donors, while naive and central memory subsets were obtained from all 28 donors.

The investigation overall reported the following: The naive, central memory and regulatory TCRB repertoires appeared to resemble one another more closely among patients than among healthy donors. Because cDNA was sequenced instead of genomic DNA, highly expressing activated cells could be over-represented, though the groups showed no difference in activation or CD3 levels. Fewer insertions and more nucleotide deletions at VDJ recombination sites were observed in patients with type 1 diabetes, implying thymic rearrangement abnormalities. Because small numbers of individuals were included in the HLA sub-analyses, any influence of HLA type on TCRB rearrangement was left unresolved. PCR might favor shorter templates, but patient and control samples were amplified and corrected together, so any skew would affect both groups equally. Type 1 diabetes patients showed a moderate but significant shortening of TCRB CDR3 length in all four CD4+ subsets.

This clone was detected a few times. The antigen this receptor binds is unknown. No base quality values were provided; no much bigger clone lies one nucleotide off. The entire isolated RNA was reverse transcribed using the High Capacity cDNA Reverse Transcription Kit, and thus expressed TCRB transcripts were sequenced. Naive, central memory and regulatory T cell samples underwent deep immunoSEQ sequencing, averaging approximately 3.5 million total reads per sample. Sorted cells were lysed in RLT buffer and RNA was extracted with DNase-treated RNeasy Micro or Mini kits, depending on cell number. To prevent cross-contamination, each cell subset was processed individually, whereas patient and healthy donor samples were processed jointly. The immunoSEQ multiplex PCR was used to amplify TCRB sequences from cDNA, yielding 87-bp fragments that span the CDR3 region. Sequencing of the amplicons was done on the Illumina HiSeq platform. Per the source publication's procedure: Synthetic template baselines were used to correct PCR bias computationally, reads within Hamming distance 2 were collapsed together, and singletons that could not be merged were discarded. Reads were aligned against IMGT so that V, D and J genes, CDR3 length and insertions or deletions at six rearrangement sites could be assigned. Within each subset, clonotype counts were normalized to the number of sorted cells before true diversity and Gini coefficients were calculated with the tcR R package. The overlap coefficient, calculated on TCRB nucleotide sequences, was used to quantify repertoire sharing. Out-of-frame TCRB sequences from naive cells were analyzed to stand in for the pre-selection repertoire. TCRdb holds this immuneACCESS table with in-frame rearrangements only. Some clones are missing; in checked studies, unresolved V genes explain under half, and the rest has no known cause. The D gene and trimming were derived from the DNA, and the V and J assignments and clone size from that table. This sample holds around 450,000 clones; roughly 11% were observed only once. Approximately 0.05% of the sample goes to the ten largest clones.

From each donor, a single peripheral blood sample of 100 to 150 mL on average was drawn into heparinised tubes. A BD FACSAria II and a panel including CD45RO, CCR7, CD25, CD127, CD95 and CD27 were used to sort naive, central memory, regulatory and stem cell-like memory CD4+ T cells. Every sorted population had a purity above 98%. Right away, PBMCs were isolated by Lymphoprep density gradient centrifugation and were stained directly, with no culture step. Samples were stained and sorted in pairs, with one healthy donor and one patient per experiment, so that batch effects were minimized. This TCR came from a woman younger than 35 in good health. The specimen sequenced was naive CD4+ T cells from blood. Per the publication, the cell subset or site label means: true naive CD4+ T cells.

CDR3 sequence: CASSAPGQPMTQYF. The sequenced DNA: TGCGCCAGCAGCGCCCCGGGACAACCAATGACCCAGTACTTC. This receptor chain uses TRBV4-1 and TRBJ2-5; the best D guess is TRBD1, with 6 bases matching. CDR1 and CDR2 (MGHRA, YSYEKL) derive from the germline V gene. The CDR3 has 14 amino acids, counting the end cysteine and phenylalanine. Left in the record is the CDR3 DNA by itself, 42 bases read in frame from the first base. V gives up 5 bases and J gives up 7 bases, and the segment between their germline ends measures 17 bases.